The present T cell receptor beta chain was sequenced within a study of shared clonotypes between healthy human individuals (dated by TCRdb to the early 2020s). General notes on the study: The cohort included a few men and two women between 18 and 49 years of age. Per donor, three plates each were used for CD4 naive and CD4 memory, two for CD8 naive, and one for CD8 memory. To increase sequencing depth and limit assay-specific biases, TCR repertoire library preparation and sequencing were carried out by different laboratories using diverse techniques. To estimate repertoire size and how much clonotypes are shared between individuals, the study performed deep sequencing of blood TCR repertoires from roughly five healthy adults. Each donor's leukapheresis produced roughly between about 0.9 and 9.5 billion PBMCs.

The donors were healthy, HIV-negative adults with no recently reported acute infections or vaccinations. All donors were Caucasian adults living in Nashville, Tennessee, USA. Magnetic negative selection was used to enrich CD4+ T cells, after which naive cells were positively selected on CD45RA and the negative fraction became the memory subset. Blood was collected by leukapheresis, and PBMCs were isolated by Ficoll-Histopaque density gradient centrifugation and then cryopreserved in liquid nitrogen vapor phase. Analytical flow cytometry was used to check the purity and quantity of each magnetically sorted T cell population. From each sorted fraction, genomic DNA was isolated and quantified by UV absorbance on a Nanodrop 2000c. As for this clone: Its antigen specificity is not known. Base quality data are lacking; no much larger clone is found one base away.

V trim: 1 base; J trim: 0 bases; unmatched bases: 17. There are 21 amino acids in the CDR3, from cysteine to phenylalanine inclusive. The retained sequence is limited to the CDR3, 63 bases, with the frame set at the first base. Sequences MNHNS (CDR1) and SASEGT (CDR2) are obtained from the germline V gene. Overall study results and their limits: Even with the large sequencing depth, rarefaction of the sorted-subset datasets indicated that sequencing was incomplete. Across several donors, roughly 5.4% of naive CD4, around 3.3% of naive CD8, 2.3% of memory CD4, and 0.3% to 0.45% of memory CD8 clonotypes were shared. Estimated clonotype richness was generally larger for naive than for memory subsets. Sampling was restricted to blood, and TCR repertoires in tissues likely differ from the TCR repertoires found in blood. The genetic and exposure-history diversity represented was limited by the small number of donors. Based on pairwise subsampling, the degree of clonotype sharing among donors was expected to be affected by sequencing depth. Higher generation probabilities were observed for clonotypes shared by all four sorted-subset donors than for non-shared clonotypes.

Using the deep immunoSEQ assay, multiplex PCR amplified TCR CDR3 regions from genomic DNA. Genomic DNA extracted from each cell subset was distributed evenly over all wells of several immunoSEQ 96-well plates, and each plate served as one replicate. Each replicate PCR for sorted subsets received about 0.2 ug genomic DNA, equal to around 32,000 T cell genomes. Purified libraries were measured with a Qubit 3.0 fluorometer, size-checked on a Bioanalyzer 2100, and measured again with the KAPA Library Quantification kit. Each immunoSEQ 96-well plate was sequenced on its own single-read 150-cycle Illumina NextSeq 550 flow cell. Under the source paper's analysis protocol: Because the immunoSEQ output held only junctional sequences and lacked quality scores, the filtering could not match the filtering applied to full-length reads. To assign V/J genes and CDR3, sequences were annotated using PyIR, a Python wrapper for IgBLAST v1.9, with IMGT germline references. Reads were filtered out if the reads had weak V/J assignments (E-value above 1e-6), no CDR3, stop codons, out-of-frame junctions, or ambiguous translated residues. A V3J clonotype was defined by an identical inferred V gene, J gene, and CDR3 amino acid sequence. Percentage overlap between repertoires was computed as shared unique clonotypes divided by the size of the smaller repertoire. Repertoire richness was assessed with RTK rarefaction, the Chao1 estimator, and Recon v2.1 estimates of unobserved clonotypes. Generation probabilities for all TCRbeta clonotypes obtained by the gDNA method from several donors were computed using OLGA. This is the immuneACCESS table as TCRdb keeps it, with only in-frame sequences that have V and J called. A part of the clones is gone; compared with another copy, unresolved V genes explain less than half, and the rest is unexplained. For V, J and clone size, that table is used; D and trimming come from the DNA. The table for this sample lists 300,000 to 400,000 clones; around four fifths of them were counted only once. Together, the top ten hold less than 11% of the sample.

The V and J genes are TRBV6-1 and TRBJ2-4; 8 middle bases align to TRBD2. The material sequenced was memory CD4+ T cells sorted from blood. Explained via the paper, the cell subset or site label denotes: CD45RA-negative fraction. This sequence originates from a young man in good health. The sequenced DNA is TGTGCCAGCAGTGAAGTCACTAGCGGAGTTTTCTATCGGGAAGCCAAAAACATTCAGTACTTC. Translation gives CASSEVTSGVFYREAKNIQYF.